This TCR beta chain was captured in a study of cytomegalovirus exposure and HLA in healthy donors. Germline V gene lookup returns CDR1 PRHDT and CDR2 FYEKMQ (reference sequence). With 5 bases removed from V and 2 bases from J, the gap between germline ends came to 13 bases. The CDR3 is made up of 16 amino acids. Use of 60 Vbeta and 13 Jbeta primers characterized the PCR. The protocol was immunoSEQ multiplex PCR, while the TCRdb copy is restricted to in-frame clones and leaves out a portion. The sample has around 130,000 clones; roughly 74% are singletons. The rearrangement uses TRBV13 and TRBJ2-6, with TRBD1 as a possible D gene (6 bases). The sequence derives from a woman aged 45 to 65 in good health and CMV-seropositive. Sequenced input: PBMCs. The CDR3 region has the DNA TGTGCCAGCAGCCAGGACAGTCGCACTGGGGCCAACGTCCTGACTTTC. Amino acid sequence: CASSQDSRTGANVLTF.